Below are 24 T cell receptor beta chains sequenced from a single sample in a study of shared T cell receptors in the human thymus. Data came from immunoSEQ multiplex PCR; TCRdb stores just in-frame clones and leaves some out. The sample shows some 700,000 clones, approximately 85% of them seen only once. The same data also went into a second study, on human thymus T cells.

The material sequenced was thymocytes. Source of these receptors: a girl under three years old with a congenital heart defect.

This clone was seen a handful of times. This chain connects TRBV20-1 to TRBJ2-7; D not certain. The CDR3 extends over 11 amino acids. Per the germline V gene, CDR1 is DFQATT and CDR2 is SNEGSKA (reference sequence). V gave up 3 bases and J gave up 7 bases, with 10 bases separating them. The CDR3: CSARARWEQYF. The CDR3 coding sequence is TGCAGTGCTAGGGCACGCTGGGAGCAGTACTTC.

This clone appeared a single time. The same CDR3 also results from other DNA sequences found in this sample. This sequence joins TRBV7-2 and TRBJ2-7, with TRBD2 identical over 11 bases. The V and J ends lost 3 bases and 1 base, in that order; junction bases with no gene match: 2. The CDR3 is made up of 15 amino acids. Germline assignment: CDR1 SGHTA and CDR2 FQGNSA. CDR3: CASSFSGGASYEQYF. The CDR3 nucleotides read TGTGCCAGCAGCTTTAGCGGGGGGGCTTCCTACGAGCAGTACTTC.

The table lists this clone with a few counts. The V gene is TRBV18, the J gene TRBJ2-7, with D tentatively TRBD1 (6 bases). Between the trimmed V and J ends, which lost 3 bases and 2 bases, there was a span of 11 bases. The CDR3 is 14 amino acids. Germline CDR1 KGHSH, CDR2 LQKENI. CDR3 DNA: TGTGCCAGCTCACCCACCACAGGGCCCTACGAGCAGTACTTC. Amino acid sequence: CASSPTTGPYEQYF. Full variable domain (rest looked up from reference TRBV18 and TRBJ2-7): NAGVMQNPRHLVRRRGQEARLRCSPMKGHSHVYWYRQLPEEGLKFMVYLQKENIIDESGMPKERFSAEFPKEGPSILRIQQVVRGDSAAYFCASSPTTGPYEQYFGPGTRLTVT.

The chain employs TRBV4-1 and TRBJ1-2; 9 nucleotides line up with TRBD1. The V and J ends lost 0 bases and 5 bases, in that order; junction bases with no gene match: 10. This CDR3 spans 17 amino acids. CDR1 and CDR2 (germline): MGHRA, YSYEKL. The CDR3 protein is CASSQDRIQGAWYGYTF. The CDR3 DNA sequence: TGCGCCAGCAGCCAAGATCGGATACAGGGGGCGTGGTATGGCTACACCTTC.

This sequence joins TRBV27 and TRBJ2-7; D call uncertain. The length of the CDR3 is 16 residues. Germline CDR1 and CDR2: MNHEY and SMNVEV (reference sequence). The V end lost 3 bases, the J end lost 2 bases, and 17 bases lay between the germline ends. CDR3 sequence: CASSFLGIDGAYEQYF. In DNA form, the CDR3 reads TGTGCCAGCAGTTTCCTTGGAATTGACGGAGCCTACGAGCAGTACTTC.

The rearrangement joins TRBV6-6 to TRBJ2-1; possibly TRBD2 for D (5 bases). The germline CDR1 and CDR2 sequences are MNHNY and SVGAGI (reference sequence). V dropped 2 bases and J dropped 4 bases, with 12 bases sitting between them. CDR3 length: 15 amino acids. The CDR3 sequence is CASSYSRERYNEQFF. CDR3 DNA: TGTGCCAGCAGTTACAGTAGGGAGAGGTACAATGAGCAGTTCTTC.

The V call is TRBV7-2, the J call TRBJ2-7, with 11 bases identical to TRBD1. Losses at the gene ends were 2 bases for V and 3 bases for J; bases not matched to a gene: 12. CDR3 size: 18 residues. Germline V gene lookup returns CDR1 SGHTA and CDR2 FQGNSA. CDR3 amino acids: CASSLKDRGLSKRYEQYF. The CDR3 nucleotides read TGTGCCAGCAGCTTAAAGGACAGGGGGCTAAGTAAGCGCTACGAGCAGTACTTC.

This chain joins TRBV28 and TRBJ2-3, with D possibly being TRBD2 (7 bases). Trimming stripped 3 bases from V and 2 bases from J, with 12 bases between. Germline V lookup: CDR1 MDHEN, CDR2 SYDVKM. CDR3 length: 15 residues. Here the CDR3 reads CASSLGGADTDTQYF. The CDR3 bases are TGTGCCAGCAGTTTGGGGGGGGCGGACACAGATACGCAGTATTTT.

This rearrangement joins TRBV10-1 to TRBJ2-5; weak D call: TRBD1 (6 bases). The CDR3 length is 13 residues. From germline, CDR1 is WNHNN and CDR2 SYGVQD (reference sequence). Trimming removed 6 bases from V and 5 bases from J, with 13 bases in between. This CDR3 reads CASSRGGWETQYF. The DNA of the CDR3 is TGCGCCAGCAGCAGGGGTGGGTGGGAGACCCAGTACTTC.

There are a few counts of this clone. The J gene is TRBJ1-4, the V gene TRBV13; D not certain. V lost 0 bases and J 2 bases, leaving 7 bases between the germline ends. This CDR3 has 15 residues. Germline V CDR1 and CDR2: PRHDT, FYEKMQ (reference sequence). CDR3 residues: CASSLGGTTNEKLFF. CDR3 bases: TGTGCCAGCAGCTTAGGGGGCACGACTAATGAAAAACTGTTTTTT.

This chain links TRBV25-1 with TRBJ1-1; D might be TRBD1 (5 bases). Germline loops: CDR1 MGHDK, CDR2 SYGVNS. Trimming stripped 6 bases from V and 1 base from J, with 12 bases between. The CDR3 is made up of 14 amino acids. This chain's CDR3 is CASSYRWSNTEAFF. Here the CDR3 DNA reads TGTGCCAGCAGCTACAGGTGGTCGAACACTGAAGCTTTCTTT.

The V and J genes are TRBV18 and TRBJ1-5; weak D call: TRBD1 (6 bases). Trimming cost V 3 bases and J 1 base, with 13 bases left between them. Germline V gene lookup returns CDR1 KGHSH and CDR2 LQKENI. CDR3 length: 16 amino acids. The CDR3 nucleotides are TGTGCCAGCTCACCTCCGGGACACCAGAGCAATCAGCCCCAGCATTTT. It is translated as CASSPPGHQSNQPQHF.

The rearrangement links TRBV4-2 to TRBJ1-1; TRBD1 might be the D (5 bases). Trimming took 2 bases from V and 7 from J, leaving 11 bases between them. The CDR3 is 13 residues long. From germline, CDR1 is LGHNA and CDR2 YNFKEQ. CDR3 residues: CASSQTPRGEAFF. In DNA, the CDR3 is TGTGCCAGCAGCCAAACACCAAGGGGTGAAGCTTTCTTT.

The V and J genes are TRBV6-5 and TRBJ1-1; possible D gene TRBD1, 5 bases. The CDR3 contains 15 residues. CDR1 is MNHEY, CDR2 SVGAGI, per germline. Between the trimmed V and J ends, which lost 1 base and 5 bases, there was a span of 14 bases. The CDR3 loop reads CASSYYLRGSTEAFF. The CDR3 DNA reads as TGTGCCAGCAGTTACTATCTTAGGGGCTCGACTGAAGCTTTCTTT.

The chain combines TRBV25-1 with TRBJ2-2; tentative D call: TRBD2 (5 bases). The CDR3 contains 13 residues. Germline-derived CDR1 and CDR2 are MGHDK and SYGVNS. The V gene lost 4 bases and the J gene lost 5 bases, with 8 bases spanning the gap. CDR3 DNA sequence: TGTGCCAGCAGTGTAACGGGGACCGGGGAGCTGTTTTTT. Its translation is CASSVTGTGELFF.

This clone appeared once. The V and J genes are TRBV19 and TRBJ1-1; 7 bases are a match to TRBD1. Germline CDR1 reads LNHDA; CDR2 reads SQIVND (reference sequence). V trimming: 5 bases; J trimming: 5 bases; junction bases outside the gene matches: 5. The CDR3 is 13 amino acids. Written as DNA, the CDR3 is TGTGCCAGTAGTGTGGACAGGAAAACTGAAGCTTTCTTT. Translated, it gives CASSVDRKTEAFF.

This clone was seen a few times. The rearrangement joins TRBV5-6 to TRBJ1-1, with 8 bases fitting TRBD1. J was trimmed by 3 bases and V by 4 bases; bases with no gene match: 14. Germline loops: CDR1 SGHDT, CDR2 YYEEEE. The CDR3 loop spans 17 amino acids. For the CDR3, the DNA is TGTGCCAGCAGCCTAGGACAGGGTAGGATTAGCGACACTGAAGCTTTCTTT. It encodes CASSLGQGRISDTEAFF.

The V gene is TRBV6-1, the J gene TRBJ1-2; 8 nucleotides align to TRBD1. V shed 11 bases and J 8 bases; nucleotides not matched to a gene: 13. CDR3 size: 13 residues. CDR1 is MNHNS and CDR2 is SASEGT in the germline V gene. The CDR3 DNA reads as TGTGCCTGCTACGGGACAGGAGTCCACGGCTACACCTTC. Encoded protein: CACYGTGVHGYTF.

The genes are TRBV10-3 and TRBJ2-1; 10 bases are a match to TRBD2. Germline CDR1 and CDR2: ENHRY and SYGVKD. This CDR3 has 18 amino acids. Losses at the gene ends were 3 bases for V and 5 bases for J; bases not matched to a gene: 13. The CDR3 loop reads CAISETGASGGQNNEQFF. The CDR3 coding sequence is TGTGCCATCAGTGAAACGGGGGCTAGCGGGGGCCAAAACAATGAGCAGTTCTTC.

As to this clone: The same CDR3 can be traced to other DNA sequences in this sample. This chain uses TRBV9 with TRBJ1-2; D remains ambiguous. Germline CDR1 is SGDLS and CDR2 is YYNGEE. CDR3 length: 12 residues. V was trimmed by 1 base and J by 7 bases, leaving 8 bases between them. CDR3: CASSVTGGGYTF. As DNA, the CDR3 is TGTGCCAGCAGCGTAACGGGTGGTGGCTACACCTTC.

This clone was seen only once. The rearrangement links TRBV29-1 to TRBJ2-3, with D possibly being TRBD1 (6 bases). Germline V CDR1 and CDR2: SQVTM, ANQGSEA. Trimming took off 4 bases at V and 0 bases at J, with 14 bases between the two ends. The CDR3 is made up of 15 amino acids. The CDR3 sequence is CSVVCPGASTDTQYF. The DNA for the CDR3 is TGCAGCGTTGTATGTCCAGGGGCTAGCACAGATACGCAGTATTTT.

The chain joins TRBV28 to TRBJ1-4; D call uncertain. Germline CDR1 is MDHEN and CDR2 is SYDVKM. There are 15 residues in the CDR3. V lost 6 bases, J lost 0 bases, and 11 bases lay in between. The CDR3: CASSFGVATNEKLFF. The CDR3 region has the DNA TGTGCCAGCAGCTTCGGAGTAGCAACTAATGAAAAACTGTTTTTT. Looking up the rest from reference TRBV28 and TRBJ1-4 gives the full variable domain: DVKVTQSSRYLVKRTGEKVFLECVQDMDHENMFWYRQDPGLGLRLIYFSYDVKMKEKGDIPEGYSVSREKKERFSLILESASTNQTSMYLCASSFGVATNEKLFFGSGTQLSVL.

There are a few counts of this clone. This chain joins TRBV4-3 and TRBJ1-1; D is possibly TRBD1 (5 bases). The CDR3 consists of 15 residues. Trimming removed 2 bases from V and 2 bases from J, with 12 bases in between. Germline CDR1 is LGHNA and CDR2 is YSLEER. The chain's CDR3 is CASSQSGDRNTEAFF. DNA of the CDR3: TGCGCCAGCAGCCAATCGGGGGATCGAAACACTGAAGCTTTCTTT.

This clone was counted once. The chain has TRBV7-2 and TRBJ2-2, with D perhaps TRBD2 (5 bases). V was clipped by 4 bases and J by 6 bases, with 21 bases between them. Germline CDR1 reads SGHTA; CDR2 reads FQGNSA. This CDR3 comprises 17 residues. CDR3 nucleotides: TGTGCCAGCAGCTCCCATTCGTTTACTAGTACCGCCGGGGAGCTGTTTTTT. This gives the protein CASSSHSFTSTAGELFF.